One sample yielded the 15 T cell receptor beta chains listed below, sequenced in a study of blood T cell repertoires in COVID-19. Sequenced by immunoSEQ multiplex PCR; TCRdb stores in-frame clones only, minus some. The sample includes roughly 79,000 clones, almost 85% of them seen just once. The material sequenced was peripheral blood. The receptors were gathered from a human donor in a cohort sampled during active COVID-19.

This CDR3 is CASSLESRRGTGELFF. In DNA form, the CDR3 reads TGTGCCAGCAGCTTAGAGTCCAGGCGTGGGACCGGGGAGCTGTTTTTT. The gene calls are TRBV7-2 and TRBJ2-2, with D uncertain. Between the trimmed V and J ends, which lost 1 base and 5 bases, there was a span of 14 bases. CDR1 and CDR2 from the germline V gene are SGHTA and FQGNSA. This CDR3 is built from 16 residues.

This clone was counted only a few times. This chain connects TRBV3-1 (or the pseudogene TRBV3-2) to TRBJ1-1; D perhaps matches TRBD1 (5 bases). The CDR3 length is 19 residues. Trimming pared 4 bases from V and 0 bases from J, leaving 24 bases between. Germline CDR1 reads LGHDT; CDR2 reads YNNKEL (reference sequence). The CDR3 region has the DNA TGTGCCAGCAGCCCCCGGCCAGGGTGGGAAGGGGCGATGAACACTGAAGCTTTCTTT. This gives the protein CASSPRPGWEGAMNTEAFF.

Points on this clone: The same CDR3 arises from other DNA sequences in this sample as well. The chain is built from TRBV19 and TRBJ2-7, with no clear D. This CDR3 has 13 residues. Germline V gene data show CDR1 as LNHDA and CDR2 as SQIVND (reference sequence). Trimming took 3 bases from V and 0 from J, leaving 6 bases between them. The CDR3, as DNA: TGTGCCAGTAGTATCGGTCACTCCTACGAGCAGTACTTC. It yields the protein CASSIGHSYEQYF.

This clone was detected only once. The chain carries TRBV2 and TRBJ1-3; 7 nucleotides line up with TRBD1. Germline V gene sequence: CDR1 SNHLY, CDR2 FYNNEI. V was pared by 0 bases and J by 0 bases, with 5 bases of the junction left unmatched. The CDR3 runs 17 residues. The CDR3 loop is CASSEAWGQSSGNTIYF. CDR3 coding DNA: TGTGCCAGCAGTGAAGCGTGGGGACAGAGCTCTGGAAACACCATATATTTT.

The V and J genes are TRBV9 and TRBJ2-7; TRBD1 might be the D (5 bases). The V gene's germline CDR1 is SGDLS and CDR2 YYNGEE. V lost 2 bases, J lost 2 bases, and 14 bases lay in between. This CDR3 is 15 amino acids long. This CDR3 is CASSVSWTTTYEQYF. The CDR3 DNA is TGTGCCAGCAGCGTCAGTTGGACAACGACCTACGAGCAGTACTTC.

The rearrangement joins TRBV6-6 to TRBJ1-5; 9 bases fit TRBD1. Germline V gene lookup returns CDR1 MNHNY and CDR2 SVGAGI (reference sequence). CDR3 length: 13 amino acids. The V and J ends lost 11 bases and 2 bases, in that order; junction bases with no gene match: 4. The CDR3 nucleotides are TGTGCCGGGGGACAGGGTGGCAATCAGCCCCAGCATTTT. Translating gives CAGGQGGNQPQHF.

This clone has just a few counts. The chain links TRBV13 to TRBJ1-4; TRBD1 agrees at 7 bases. CDR3 length: 14 residues. V lost 6 bases, J lost 3 bases, and 4 bases stayed unmatched. Germline loops: CDR1 PRHDT, CDR2 FYEKMQ (reference sequence). CDR3 protein: CASSPRGPNEKLFF. In DNA form, the CDR3 reads TGTGCCAGCAGTCCGAGGGGGCCTAATGAAAAACTGTTTTTT. Together with reference TRBV13 and TRBJ1-4, the CDR3 gives the full variable domain: AAGVIQSPRHLIKEKRETATLKCYPIPRHDTVYWYQQGPGQDPQFLISFYEKMQSDKGSIPDRFSAQQFSDYHSELNMSSLELGDSALYFCASSPRGPNEKLFFGSGTQLSVL.

The rearrangement uses TRBV10-3 and TRBJ1-1; D is ambiguous. The CDR3 has 14 residues. Germline V gene sequence: CDR1 ENHRY, CDR2 SYGVKD. V gave up 0 bases and J gave up 1 base, with 6 bases separating them. The CDR3 sequence: CAISESRENTEAFF. The CDR3 DNA sequence: TGTGCCATCAGTGAGTCGCGGGAGAACACTGAAGCTTTCTTT.

The CDR3 protein is CASSWKAGGGASDTQYF. The CDR3 nucleotides read TGTGCCAGCAGCTGGAAGGCGGGCGGGGGGGCTTCGGATACGCAGTATTTT. This chain connects TRBV7-2 to TRBJ2-3, with 9 bases aligning to TRBD2. Germline CDR1 reads SGHTA; CDR2 reads FQGNSA. The CDR3 is 17 amino acids. The ends lost 4 bases at V and 6 bases at J; junction bases unmatched: 14.

The rearrangement joins TRBV5-1 to TRBJ2-5, with D possibly being TRBD1 (5 bases). Germline V gene lookup returns CDR1 SGHRS and CDR2 YFSETQ. This CDR3 is built from 15 residues. V was clipped by 4 bases and J by 0 bases, with 13 bases between them. The CDR3: CASSPGWGNQETQYF. DNA of the CDR3: TGCGCCAGCAGCCCAGGATGGGGCAACCAAGAGACCCAGTACTTC.

V is TRBV25-1 and J is TRBJ2-7; D remains ambiguous. V was clipped by 3 bases and J by 7 bases, with 7 bases between them. The CDR3 has 11 amino acids. Looked up from germline, CDR1 is MGHDK and CDR2 is SYGVNS. The CDR3 DNA sequence: TGTGCCAGCAGTGACAACCGGGAGCAGTACTTC. Protein: CASSDNREQYF.

The chain couples TRBV11-2 to TRBJ2-7; 11 bases match TRBD2. Germline V gene lookup returns CDR1 SGHAT and CDR2 FQNNGV. J was trimmed by 6 bases and V by 3 bases; bases with no gene match: 4. The CDR3 covers 14 residues. Here the CDR3 DNA reads TGTGCCAGCAGCTTCCTGACTAGCGGGGCCGAGCAGTACTTC. This encodes CASSFLTSGAEQYF.

The chain joins TRBV7-2 to TRBJ1-5; 11 bases match TRBD1. With V trimmed by 4 bases and J by 4 bases, 9 bases remained unmatched. CDR1 is SGHTA, CDR2 FQGNSA, per germline. The CDR3 has 17 residues. The CDR3 sequence is CASSSGQGAQFNQPQHF. CDR3 nucleotides: TGTGCCAGCAGCTCCGGACAGGGGGCGCAATTTAATCAGCCCCAGCATTTT.

This clone was counted a single time. The chain couples TRBV15 to TRBJ1-2; 10 nucleotides match TRBD1. Per the germline V gene, CDR1 is LNHNV and CDR2 is YYDKDF (reference sequence). There are 15 residues in the CDR3. With V trimmed by 3 bases and J by 0 bases, 1 base remained unmatched. The CDR3: CATSRGTGANYGYTF. CDR3 bases: TGTGCCACCAGCAGGGGGACAGGGGCTAACTATGGCTACACCTTC.

The chain links TRBV19 to TRBJ1-5; 7 bases match TRBD1. The CDR3 runs to 15 residues. J lost 4 bases, V lost 4 bases, and 7 bases had no gene match. Germline V CDR1 and CDR2: LNHDA, SQIVND (reference sequence). Written as DNA, the CDR3 is TGTGCCAGTAGTACCCCCGGGACAGTTAATCAGCCCCAGCATTTT. Encoded protein: CASSTPGTVNQPQHF.